The 27 T cell receptor beta chains below come from one sample, sequenced in a study of T cell responses to AZD1222 COVID-19 vaccine. Clones were read by immunoSEQ multiplex PCR, and TCRdb kept only the in-frame ones, dropping some. Of under 150,000 clones listed, over 85% are singletons. Sequenced here: peripheral blood, sampled on day 0 of AZD1222 vaccination. All receptors come from an adult in good health.

The rearrangement uses TRBV6-5 and TRBJ2-2; D is uncertain. Trimming removed 9 bases at V and 2 bases at J, with 7 bases between. CDR3 length: 12 amino acids. Germline assignment: CDR1 MNHEY and CDR2 SVGAGI. CDR3 sequence: CASWGNTGELFF. The CDR3, as DNA: TGTGCCAGTTGGGGAAACACCGGGGAGCTGTTTTTT.

The gene calls are TRBV27 and TRBJ2-7, with D perhaps TRBD1 (5 bases). CDR1 and CDR2 from the germline V gene are MNHEY and SMNVEV (reference sequence). V was clipped by 2 bases and J by 5 bases, with 10 bases between them. The CDR3 loop spans 13 amino acids. This chain's CDR3 is CASSLKGSHEQYF. The CDR3 DNA reads as TGTGCCAGCAGTTTAAAGGGGTCGCACGAGCAGTACTTC.

The chain recombines TRBV6-1 with TRBJ1-1, with 8 positions matching TRBD1. The germline V gene has CDR1 MNHNS and CDR2 SASEGT. CDR3 length: 14 residues. Trimming cost V 3 bases and J 4 bases; bases outside gene matches: 4. CDR3 DNA: TGTGCCAGCAGTGATAGACAGGGGAGCACTGAAGCTTTCTTT. It translates to CASSDRQGSTEAFF.

The J gene is TRBJ1-1, the V gene TRBV21-1; TRBD1 is taken as the D call from the table, unchecked against the DNA. TRBV21-1 is noted as a pseudogene. This CDR3 contains 13 residues. CDR3 DNA sequence: TGTGCCAGCAGCAGGTTGGCGAACACTGAAGCTTTCTTT. This sequence encodes CASSRLANTEAFF.

This clone was recorded only once. J is TRBJ2-3 and V is TRBV6-6, with TRBD2 as a possible D gene (5 bases). CDR3 size: 13 residues. The ends were cut back, 7 bases at V and 1 base at J, with 9 bases in the middle. Germline lookup yields CDR1 MNHNY and CDR2 SVGAGI (reference sequence). Here the CDR3 DNA reads TGTGCCAGCACCCTCGGGGGCACAGATACGCAGTATTTT. Residues: CASTLGGTDTQYF.

V is TRBV5-1 and J is TRBJ2-5; D is possibly TRBD2 (7 bases). V lost 4 bases and J 2 bases, leaving 15 bases between the germline ends. Per germline, CDR1 SGHRS and CDR2 YFSETQ. The CDR3 spans 15 residues. DNA for the CDR3: TGCGCCAGCAGCCCTTGGGGGGGGCAACAAGAGACCCAGTACTTC. Amino acids: CASSPWGGQQETQYF.

This clone was seen just once. V gene TRBV30 combines with J gene TRBJ1-1; the D is unclear. V was shortened by 4 bases and J by 0 bases, with 9 bases between the two germline ends. The CDR3 loop spans 13 amino acids. CDR1 and CDR2 (germline): GTSNPN, SVGIG (reference sequence). CDR3 coding DNA: TGTGCCTGGATCGGACCGATGAACACTGAAGCTTTCTTT. Translation: CAWIGPMNTEAFF. Complete variable domain (other parts from reference TRBV30 and TRBJ1-1): SQTIHQWPATLVQPVGSPLSLECTVEGTSNPNLYWYRQAAGRGLQLLFYSVGIGQISSEVPQNLSASRPQDRQFILSSKKLLLSDSGFYLCAWIGPMNTEAFFGQGTRLTVV.

This clone was counted between two and nine times. V gene TRBV28 combines with J gene TRBJ2-7; possibly TRBD1 for D (6 bases). Germline CDR1 reads MDHEN; CDR2 reads SYDVKM. The CDR3 runs 13 residues. V lost 7 bases to trimming and J lost 0 bases, with 10 bases between them. The DNA for the CDR3 is TGTGCCAGCATCCCGGGACACTCCTACGAGCAGTACTTC. This gives the protein CASIPGHSYEQYF.

The chain recombines TRBV19 with TRBJ1-2, with 8 bases identical to TRBD1. Germline values: CDR1 LNHDA, CDR2 SQIVND (reference sequence). The CDR3 extends over 15 amino acids. Trimming cost V 5 bases and J 8 bases; bases outside gene matches: 13. The CDR3 DNA follows: TGTGCCAGTAGTTTTACCGGGACAGGATGGTACGGCTACACCTTC. This translates into CASSFTGTGWYGYTF.

The V call is TRBV2, the J call TRBJ1-1; D unclear. V gave up 5 bases and J gave up 7 bases, with 5 bases separating them. Germline V lookup: CDR1 SNHLY, CDR2 FYNNEI. The CDR3 sequence is 10 residues long. This chain's CDR3 is CASSHGEAFF. The CDR3, as DNA: TGTGCCAGCAGTCACGGTGAAGCTTTCTTT. Together with reference TRBV2 and TRBJ1-1, the CDR3 gives the full variable domain: EPEVTQTPSHQVTQMGQEVILRCVPISNHLYFYWYRQILGQKVEFLVSFYNNEISEKSEIFDDQFSVERPDGSNFTLKIRSTKLEDSAMYFCASSHGEAFFGQGTRLTVV.

V is TRBV29-1 and J is TRBJ1-1; D remains ambiguous. There are 12 residues in the CDR3. Germline values: CDR1 SQVTM, CDR2 ANQGSEA. Trimming pared 7 bases from V and 2 bases from J, leaving 11 bases between. The CDR3 DNA is TGCAGCGCTCGACGGTACAACACTGAAGCTTTCTTT. Translated, it gives CSARRYNTEAFF.

The rearrangement links TRBV5-1 to TRBJ1-2, with D perhaps matching TRBD1 (6 bases). This CDR3 region has 16 residues. The germline gives CDR1 SGHRS, CDR2 YFSETQ. Between the trimmed V and J ends, which lost 4 bases and 2 bases, there was a span of 18 bases. The CDR3 protein is CASSLRWGAMNYGYTF. In DNA, the CDR3 is TGCGCCAGCAGCCTTAGGTGGGGGGCTATGAACTATGGCTACACCTTC.

The chain employs TRBV5-4 and TRBJ1-2, with TRBD1 identical over 7 bases. CDR1 is SGHNT, CDR2 YYREEE, per germline (reference sequence). The CDR3 is 14 amino acids. The ends lost 4 bases at V and 8 bases at J; junction bases unmatched: 11. CDR3 protein: CASSNSQGMRGYTF. CDR3 bases: TGTGCCAGCAGCAATTCACAGGGGATGAGGGGCTACACCTTC.

The chain links TRBV19 to TRBJ1-5; no definite D call. The germline V gene has CDR1 LNHDA and CDR2 SQIVND (reference sequence). The CDR3 totals 14 residues. Trimming shortened V by 8 bases and J by 3 bases, and 14 bases separated the two germline ends. CDR3 residues: CASCQMGSNQPQHF. The CDR3 nucleotides read TGTGCCAGTTGTCAAATGGGTTCCAATCAGCCCCAGCATTTT.

The chain recombines TRBV6-5 with TRBJ1-1; D gene unclear. Trimming cost V 6 bases and J 7 bases, with 15 bases left between them. The CDR3 is 13 residues long. Germline V CDR1 and CDR2: MNHEY, SVGAGI. CDR3 nucleotides: TGTGCCAGCAGAGCCCCCTTCATCCTTGAAGCTTTCTTT. It codes for CASRAPFILEAFF.

The V call is TRBV5-4, the J call TRBJ2-5; D not certain. Trimming removed 0 bases from V and 1 base from J, with 4 bases in between. Germline V gene lookup returns CDR1 SGHNT and CDR2 YYREEE (reference sequence). The CDR3 loop spans 13 amino acids. The CDR3 reads CASSLDTQETQYF. The CDR3, as DNA: TGTGCCAGCAGCTTGGACACCCAAGAGACCCAGTACTTC.

The sample holds one count of this clone. The rearrangement uses TRBV29-1 and TRBJ1-2; D is unclear. CDR3 size: 11 residues. The germline V gene encodes CDR1 SQVTM and CDR2 ANQGSEA. V lost 3 bases to trimming and J lost 0 bases, with 2 bases between them. In DNA form, the CDR3 reads TGCAGCGTTGAGGCTAACTATGGCTACACCTTC. Amino acid sequence: CSVEANYGYTF.

DNA for the CDR3: TGTGCCATCAGTGAAAGCGGAGGGACTCCCGAGCAGTTCTTC. It encodes CAISESGGTPEQFF. The rearrangement links TRBV10-3 to TRBJ2-1; a possible D gene is TRBD2 (6 bases). This CDR3 has 14 amino acids. CDR1 is ENHRY, CDR2 SYGVKD, per germline. Trimming shortened V by 3 bases and J by 10 bases, and 16 bases separated the two germline ends.

The V call is TRBV12-5, the J call TRBJ2-7; D call uncertain. Trimming removed 1 base at V and 4 bases at J, with 5 bases between. Germline-derived CDR1 and CDR2 are LGHNT and FRNRAP. CDR3 size: 12 residues. The DNA of the CDR3 is TGTGCTAGTGGTTTGGCAATGTACGAGCAGTACTTC. Translated: CASGLAMYEQYF.

The CDR3 here is CASSYSSDVTGNTIYF. The DNA of the CDR3 is TGTGCCAGCAGTTACTCGTCGGACGTGACAGGAAACACCATATATTTT. V usage is TRBV6-5 and J usage is TRBJ1-3; D not resolved. CDR3 size: 16 residues. V lost 0 bases to trimming and J lost 4 bases, with 13 bases between them. The germline V gene encodes CDR1 MNHEY and CDR2 SVGAGI.

This sequence joins TRBV12-5 and TRBJ2-1; D gene ambiguous. This CDR3 region has 12 residues. CDR1 is LGHNT, CDR2 FRNRAP, per germline. The V and J ends lost 2 bases and 10 bases respectively, with 9 bases between them. CDR3 DNA: TGTGCTAGTGGTTTGAACACACCCGAGCAGTTCTTC. Translated: CASGLNTPEQFF.

This chain joins TRBV5-8 and TRBJ1-4, with a tentative D call TRBD1 (5 bases). The CDR3 runs 13 residues. Germline CDR1 SGHTS, CDR2 YDEGEE. Trimming cost V 7 bases and J 8 bases, with 15 bases left between them. CDR3 residues: CASLRGGGEKLFF. In DNA form, the CDR3 reads TGTGCCAGCTTGCGGGGCGGAGGGGAAAAACTGTTTTTT.

CDR3 in amino acids: CASTSLQKGETSGANVLTF. CDR3 DNA: TGTGCCAGCACCTCCCTTCAAAAGGGGGAAACCTCTGGGGCCAACGTCCTGACTTTC. The gene calls are TRBV11-2 and TRBJ2-6, with D possibly matching TRBD1 (6 bases). This CDR3 has 19 amino acids. V was cut by 7 bases and J by 0 bases, with 22 bases left in between. CDR1 and CDR2 (germline): SGHAT, FQNNGV.

The chain combines TRBV27 with TRBJ1-6; D remains ambiguous. V was shortened by 3 bases and J by 7 bases, with 13 bases between the two germline ends. The CDR3 sequence is 15 residues long. CDR1 is MNHEY and CDR2 is SMNVEV in the germline V gene (reference sequence). CDR3 protein: CASSFLSAGNSPLHF. In nucleotides, the CDR3 is TGTGCCAGCAGTTTCCTCAGCGCGGGGAATTCACCCCTCCACTTT.

This clone was seen just once. The V and J genes are TRBV5-6 and TRBJ1-1, with D unresolved. Germline values: CDR1 SGHDT, CDR2 YYEEEE. The length of the CDR3 is 12 residues. V was pared by 4 bases and J by 1 base, with 5 bases between. Here the CDR3 DNA reads TGTGCCAGCAGCCGACCGAACACTGAAGCTTTCTTT. Translating gives CASSRPNTEAFF.

This sequence joins TRBV7-8 and TRBJ1-1; 10 bases align to TRBD1. The CDR3 covers 15 residues. J gave up 0 bases and V 6 bases, and 4 bases lay outside the gene matches. In germline, CDR1 is SGHVS, CDR2 FQNEAQ. The CDR3 nucleotides read TGTGCCAGCAGTTGGACAGGGGGTTTGAACACTGAAGCTTTCTTT. Translation: CASSWTGGLNTEAFF.

The J gene is TRBJ1-1, the V gene TRBV5-1; 8 bases agree with TRBD1. This CDR3 comprises 13 residues. The V gene's germline CDR1 is SGHRS and CDR2 YFSETQ. V dropped 6 bases and J dropped 1; count of bases not matched to a gene: 2. The CDR3 coding sequence is TGCGCCAGCATCGGGACAGGGAACACTGAAGCTTTCTTT. Translation gives CASIGTGNTEAFF. Full variable domain (outside the CDR3, taken from reference TRBV5-1 and TRBJ1-1): KAGVTQTPRYLIKTRGQQVTLSCSPISGHRSVSWYQQTPGQGLQFLFEYFSETQRNKGNFPGRFSGRQFSNSRSEMNVSTLELGDSALYLCASIGTGNTEAFFGQGTRLTVV.